This TCR beta chain originates from a study of T cells in Graves' hyperthyroidism and ophthalmopathy. Study conclusions and caveats: In validation, the model predicted ophthalmopathy. These predictions came a median approximately six months before onset.

V was shortened by 3 bases and J by 1 base, with 15 bases between the two germline ends. CDR3 length: 16 amino acids. Newly diagnosed patients aged 18 to 65 had hyperthyroidism of under 2 months' duration. Not enrolled were patients with uncontrolled infection, other autoimmune disease, pregnancy or lactation. This clonotype was seen many times. Antigen unknown. TCR beta CDR3 regions were amplified from RNA transcripts. The HTBI primer set served for first-round RT-PCR of the TCR CDR3. MiXCR, run by TCRdb on the multiplex PCR reads, gives a single entry per CDR3 protein. This table holds some 740,000 distinct CDR3 sequences, about 14% found once.

This chain connects TRBV12-3 or TRBV12-4 to TRBJ1-1; maybe TRBD1 (5 bases). This clonotype was obtained from a woman under 30 with Graves' hyperthyroidism. Sequenced sample: blood. The CDR3 is CASSFRTTRTNTEAFF. CDR3 coding DNA: TGTGCCAGCAGTTTTCGGACAACCAGAACGAACACTGAAGCTTTCTTT.